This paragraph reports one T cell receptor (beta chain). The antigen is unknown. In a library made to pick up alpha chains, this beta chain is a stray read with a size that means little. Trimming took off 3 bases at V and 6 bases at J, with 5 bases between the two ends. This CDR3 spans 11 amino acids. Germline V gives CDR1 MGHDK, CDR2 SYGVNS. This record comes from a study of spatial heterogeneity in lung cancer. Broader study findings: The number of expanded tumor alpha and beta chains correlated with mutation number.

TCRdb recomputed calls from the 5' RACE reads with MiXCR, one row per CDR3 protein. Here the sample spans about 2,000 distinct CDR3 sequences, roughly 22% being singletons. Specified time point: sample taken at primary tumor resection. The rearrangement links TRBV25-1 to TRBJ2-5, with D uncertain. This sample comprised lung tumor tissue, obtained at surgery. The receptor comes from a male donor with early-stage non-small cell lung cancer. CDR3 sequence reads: CASSDSKTQYF. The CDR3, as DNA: TGTGCCAGCAGTGATAGTAAGACCCAGTACTTC.